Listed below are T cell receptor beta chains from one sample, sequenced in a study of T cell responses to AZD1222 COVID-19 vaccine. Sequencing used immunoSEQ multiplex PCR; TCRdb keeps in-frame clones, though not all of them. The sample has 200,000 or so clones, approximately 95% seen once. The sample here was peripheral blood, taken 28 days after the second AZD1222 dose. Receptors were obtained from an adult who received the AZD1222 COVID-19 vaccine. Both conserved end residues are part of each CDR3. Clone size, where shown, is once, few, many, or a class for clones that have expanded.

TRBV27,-,CASSLSRALVSYNSPLHF
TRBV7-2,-,CASSFGGTPRRETQYF
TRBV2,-,CASQDSLGTQYF
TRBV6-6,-,CASSLAGGFSSTDTQYF
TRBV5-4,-,CASSSALTGIVTQYF
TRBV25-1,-,CASRDGQGGDYGYTF
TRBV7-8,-,CASSPRAGQNQPQHF
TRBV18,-,CASSLESGGETEAFF
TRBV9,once,CASSVVGAGGNEQFF
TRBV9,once,CASSPPVPYEQYF
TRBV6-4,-,CASRVRRVAGGYTF
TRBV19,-,CASSITGSNEQFF
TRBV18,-,CASSRQPGQGNEQYF
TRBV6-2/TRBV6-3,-,CASSGQGVRKRRGEFF
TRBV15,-,CATSRDGQGNSPLHF
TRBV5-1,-,CASSTGGRGGYTF